The 8 T cell receptor beta chains reported below all come from one sample, sequenced in a study of blood T cell repertoires in COVID-19. Using immunoSEQ multiplex PCR, the repertoire was profiled, and TCRdb retains in-frame clones only, with some absent. The table shows roughly 180,000 clones, with 75% to 85% occurring only once. Sequencing input: peripheral blood. These receptors were obtained from a woman in her 40s with COVID-19, enrolled during active disease.

On this clone: Other DNA sequences in the sample encode the same CDR3. The rearrangement uses TRBV18 and TRBJ2-3, with D perhaps TRBD2 (6 bases). The CDR3 is 14 amino acids. With 3 bases removed from V and 0 bases from J, the gap between germline ends came to 7 bases. CDR1 is KGHSH, CDR2 LQKENI, per germline. In DNA form, the CDR3 reads TGTGCCAGCTCACCGGGACTGAGCACAGATACGCAGTATTTT. Translation: CASSPGLSTDTQYF.

This sequence joins TRBV7-9 and TRBJ1-2; D remains ambiguous. This CDR3 has 16 amino acids. The ends were cut back, 1 base at V and 5 bases at J, with 17 bases in the middle. Germline V gene sequence: CDR1 SEHNR, CDR2 FQNEAQ (reference sequence). The CDR3 sequence is CASSLEIGPRTYGYTF. CDR3 DNA: TGTGCCAGCAGCTTAGAAATAGGGCCAAGGACTTATGGCTACACCTTC.

J is TRBJ1-2 and V is TRBV30; D may be TRBD1 (5 bases). Trimming pared 3 bases from V and 7 bases from J, leaving 21 bases between. Germline V gives CDR1 GTSNPN, CDR2 SVGIG (reference sequence). The CDR3 is 15 residues long. CDR3 sequence reads: CAWRWAEGAPGGYTF. For the CDR3, the DNA is TGTGCCTGGAGATGGGCCGAAGGGGCCCCAGGTGGCTACACCTTC.

V is TRBV15 and J is TRBJ1-2, with TRBD1 matching 8 bases. The CDR3 extends over 13 amino acids. J gave up 4 bases and V 6 bases, and 4 bases lay outside the gene matches. Germline V CDR1 and CDR2: LNHNV, YYDKDF (reference sequence). CDR3 nucleotides: TGTGCCACCAGTCAGGGGGCCTTCTATGGCTACACCTTC. This gives the protein CATSQGAFYGYTF.

The rearrangement joins TRBV9 to TRBJ2-3; 7 bases are shared with TRBD1. The CDR3 contains 16 residues. V lost 3 bases and J lost 2; bases outside the gene matches: 9. Germline CDR1 SGDLS, CDR2 YYNGEE. The CDR3 protein is CASSGRGQLLTDTQYF. CDR3 DNA: TGTGCCAGCAGCGGCAGGGGACAGCTCCTCACAGATACGCAGTATTTT. The full variable domain, with the rest looked up from reference TRBV9 and TRBJ2-3, is DSGVTQTPKHLITATGQRVTLRCSPRSGDLSVYWYQQSLDQGLQFLIQYYNGEERAKGNILERFSAQQFPDLHSELNLSSLELGDSALYFCASSGRGQLLTDTQYFGPGTRLTVL.

The rearrangement links TRBV28 to TRBJ1-5; a possible D gene is TRBD1 (6 bases). The germline V and J ends were trimmed by 4 bases and 0 bases, with 19 bases remaining between them. Germline V gene data show CDR1 as MDHEN and CDR2 as SYDVKM. This CDR3 spans 18 amino acids. In DNA, the CDR3 is TGTGCCAGCAGTTCTTCCCACAGGGATCCAATTAGCAATCAGCCCCAGCATTTT. Protein: CASSSSHRDPISNQPQHF.

The chain has TRBV6-5 and TRBJ1-2; 7 bases align to TRBD1. The V segment lost 6 bases and the J segment 2 bases; nucleotides outside the gene matches: 6. Germline V CDR1 and CDR2: MNHEY, SVGAGI. The CDR3 is 14 residues long. CDR3 bases: TGTGCCAGCAGCCAACAGGGGAACAACTATGGCTACACCTTC. Its translation is CASSQQGNNYGYTF.

The chain is built from TRBV12-3 or TRBV12-4 and TRBJ2-5; D is possibly TRBD2 (5 bases). V lost 6 bases to trimming and J lost 4 bases, with 9 bases between them. The CDR3 is 12 residues long. The CDR3 here is CASSSGGETQYF. The CDR3 nucleotides are TGTGCCAGCAGCTCCGGAGGAGAGACCCAGTACTTC.